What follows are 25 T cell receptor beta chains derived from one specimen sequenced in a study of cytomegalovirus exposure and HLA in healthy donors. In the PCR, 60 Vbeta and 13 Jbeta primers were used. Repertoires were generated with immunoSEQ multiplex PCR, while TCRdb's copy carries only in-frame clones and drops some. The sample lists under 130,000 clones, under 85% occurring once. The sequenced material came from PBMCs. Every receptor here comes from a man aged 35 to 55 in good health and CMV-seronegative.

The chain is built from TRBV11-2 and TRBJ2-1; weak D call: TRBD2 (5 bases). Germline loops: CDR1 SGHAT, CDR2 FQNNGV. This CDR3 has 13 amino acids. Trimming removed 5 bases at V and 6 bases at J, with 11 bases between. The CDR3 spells CASSAWTGNEQFF. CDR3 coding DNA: TGTGCCAGCAGCGCCTGGACTGGCAATGAGCAGTTCTTC.

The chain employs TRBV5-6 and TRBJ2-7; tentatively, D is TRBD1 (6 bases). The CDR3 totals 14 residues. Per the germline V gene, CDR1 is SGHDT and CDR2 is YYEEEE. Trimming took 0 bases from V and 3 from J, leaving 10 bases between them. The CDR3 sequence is CASSLDRVDYEQYF. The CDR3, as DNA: TGTGCCAGCAGCTTGGACAGGGTCGACTACGAGCAGTACTTC.

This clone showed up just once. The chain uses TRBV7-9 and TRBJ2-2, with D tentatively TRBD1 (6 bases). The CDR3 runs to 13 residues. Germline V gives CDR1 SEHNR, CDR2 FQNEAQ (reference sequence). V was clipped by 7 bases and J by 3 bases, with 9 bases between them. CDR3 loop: CASNPGDTGELFF. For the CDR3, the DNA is TGTGCCAGCAACCCAGGGGACACCGGGGAGCTGTTTTTT.

In DNA, the CDR3 is TGTGCCAGCAGCTTATTTCAGGGTACCACTGAAGCTTTCTTT. Protein sequence: CASSLFQGTTEAFF. The chain links TRBV11-1 to TRBJ1-1, with D possibly TRBD1 on 5 matching bases. Trimming took 2 bases from V and 4 from J, leaving 11 bases between them. The CDR3 runs 14 residues. Germline V gene lookup returns CDR1 SGHAT and CDR2 FQDESV (reference sequence).

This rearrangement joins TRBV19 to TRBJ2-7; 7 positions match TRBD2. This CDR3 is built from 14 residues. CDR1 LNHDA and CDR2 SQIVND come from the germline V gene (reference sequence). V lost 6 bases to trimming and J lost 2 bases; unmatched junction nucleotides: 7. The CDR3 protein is CASSDRLAPYEQYF. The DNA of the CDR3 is TGTGCCAGTAGCGACAGACTAGCACCCTACGAGCAGTACTTC.

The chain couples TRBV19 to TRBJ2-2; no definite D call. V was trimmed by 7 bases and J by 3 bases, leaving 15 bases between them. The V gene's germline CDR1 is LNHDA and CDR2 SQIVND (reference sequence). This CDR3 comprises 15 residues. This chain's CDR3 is CASTASAVYTGELFF. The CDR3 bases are TGTGCCAGTACGGCGTCGGCGGTATACACCGGGGAGCTGTTTTTT.

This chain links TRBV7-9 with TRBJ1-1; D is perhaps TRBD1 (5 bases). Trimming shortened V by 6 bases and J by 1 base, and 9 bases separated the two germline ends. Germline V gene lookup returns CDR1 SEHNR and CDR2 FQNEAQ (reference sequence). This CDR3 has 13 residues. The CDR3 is CASSLQGNTEAFF. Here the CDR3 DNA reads TGTGCCAGCAGTCTCCAGGGGAACACTGAAGCTTTCTTT.

The CDR3 loop reads CASSLQGRNTEAFF. The CDR3 DNA reads TGTGCCAGCTCACTACAGGGGAGGAACACTGAAGCTTTCTTT. The rearrangement joins TRBV18 to TRBJ1-1; 7 bases agree with TRBD1. CDR1 KGHSH and CDR2 LQKENI come from the germline V gene. V shed 4 bases, J shed 1 base, and the junction held 3 bases outside the gene matches. The CDR3 runs to 14 residues.

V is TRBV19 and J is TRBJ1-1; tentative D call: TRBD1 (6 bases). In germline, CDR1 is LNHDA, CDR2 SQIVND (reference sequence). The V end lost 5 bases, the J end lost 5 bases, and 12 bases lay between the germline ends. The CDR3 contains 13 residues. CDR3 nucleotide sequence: TGTGCCAGTAGTGCCAGGGGTAGTACTGAAGCTTTCTTT. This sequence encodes CASSARGSTEAFF.

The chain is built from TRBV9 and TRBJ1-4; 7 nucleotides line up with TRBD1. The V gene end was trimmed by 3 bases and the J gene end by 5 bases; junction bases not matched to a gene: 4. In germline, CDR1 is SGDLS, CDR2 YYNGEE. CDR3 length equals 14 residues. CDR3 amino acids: CASSETGTNEKLFF. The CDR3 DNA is TGTGCCAGCAGCGAGACAGGGACAAATGAAAAACTGTTTTTT.

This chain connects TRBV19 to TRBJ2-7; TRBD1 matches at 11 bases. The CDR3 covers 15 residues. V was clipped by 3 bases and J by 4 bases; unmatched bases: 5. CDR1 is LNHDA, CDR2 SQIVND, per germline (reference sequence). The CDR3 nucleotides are TGTGCCAGTAGTATCACCGGGACAGGGGGGTACGAGCAGTACTTC. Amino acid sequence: CASSITGTGGYEQYF.

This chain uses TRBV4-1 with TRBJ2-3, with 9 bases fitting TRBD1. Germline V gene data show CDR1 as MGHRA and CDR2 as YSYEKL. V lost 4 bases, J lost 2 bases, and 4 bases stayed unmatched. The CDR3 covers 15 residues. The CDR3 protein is CASSPRTGVTDTQYF. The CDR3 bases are TGCGCCAGCAGCCCGAGGACAGGGGTCACAGATACGCAGTATTTT.

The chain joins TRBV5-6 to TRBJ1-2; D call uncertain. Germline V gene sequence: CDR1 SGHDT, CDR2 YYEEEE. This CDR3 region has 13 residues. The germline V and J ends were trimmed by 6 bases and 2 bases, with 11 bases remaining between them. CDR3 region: CASNSDTNYGYTF. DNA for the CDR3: TGTGCCAGCAACAGTGATACCAACTATGGCTACACCTTC.

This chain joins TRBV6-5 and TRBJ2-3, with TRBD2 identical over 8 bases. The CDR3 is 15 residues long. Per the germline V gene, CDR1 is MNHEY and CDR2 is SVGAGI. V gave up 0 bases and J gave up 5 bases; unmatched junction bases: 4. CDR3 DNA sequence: TGTGCCAGCAGTTACTCCGGGGGGGCGAGAGATACGCAGTATTTT. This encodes CASSYSGGARDTQYF.

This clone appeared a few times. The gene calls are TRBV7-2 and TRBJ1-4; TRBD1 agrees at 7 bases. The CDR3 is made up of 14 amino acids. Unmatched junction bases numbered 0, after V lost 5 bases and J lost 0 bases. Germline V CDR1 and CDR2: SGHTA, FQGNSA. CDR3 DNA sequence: TGTGCCAGCAGCGGACAGGCAACTAATGAAAAACTGTTTTTT. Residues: CASSGQATNEKLFF.

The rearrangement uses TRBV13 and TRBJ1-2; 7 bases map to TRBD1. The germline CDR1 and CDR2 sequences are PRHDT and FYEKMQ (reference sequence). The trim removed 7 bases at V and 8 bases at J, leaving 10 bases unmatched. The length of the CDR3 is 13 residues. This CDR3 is CASIGQAKPGYTF. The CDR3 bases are TGTGCCAGCATCGGACAGGCCAAACCCGGCTACACCTTC.

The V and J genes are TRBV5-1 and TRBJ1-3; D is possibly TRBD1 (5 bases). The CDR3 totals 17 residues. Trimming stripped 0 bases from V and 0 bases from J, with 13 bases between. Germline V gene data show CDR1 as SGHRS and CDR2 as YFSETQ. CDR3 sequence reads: CASSLDDRPYSGNTIYF. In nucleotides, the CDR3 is TGCGCCAGCAGCTTGGACGACAGACCTTACTCTGGAAACACCATATATTTT.

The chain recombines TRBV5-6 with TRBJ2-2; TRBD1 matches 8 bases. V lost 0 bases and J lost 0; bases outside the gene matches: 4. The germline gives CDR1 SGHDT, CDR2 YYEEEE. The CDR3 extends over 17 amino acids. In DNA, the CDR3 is TGTGCCAGCAGCTTGGCTTGGACAGGGACGAACACCGGGGAGCTGTTTTTT. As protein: CASSLAWTGTNTGELFF. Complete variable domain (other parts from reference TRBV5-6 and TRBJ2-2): DAGVTQSPTHLIKTRGQQVTLRCSPKSGHDTVSWYQQALGQGPQFIFQYYEEEERQRGNFPDRFSGHQFPNYSSELNVNALLLGDSALYLCASSLAWTGTNTGELFFGEGSRLTVL.

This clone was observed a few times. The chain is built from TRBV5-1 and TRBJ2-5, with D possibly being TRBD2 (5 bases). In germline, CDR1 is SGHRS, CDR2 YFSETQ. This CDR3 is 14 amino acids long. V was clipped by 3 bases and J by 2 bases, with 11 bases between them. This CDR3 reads CASSWETGQETQYF. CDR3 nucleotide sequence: TGCGCCAGCAGCTGGGAGACGGGGCAAGAGACCCAGTACTTC.

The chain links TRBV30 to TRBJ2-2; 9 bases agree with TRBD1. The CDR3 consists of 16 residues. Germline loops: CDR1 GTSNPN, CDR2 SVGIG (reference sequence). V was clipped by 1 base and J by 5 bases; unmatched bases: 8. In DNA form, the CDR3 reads TGTGCCTGGAGTGACAGGGGGCGCGGGGGAACCGGGGAGCTGTTTTTT. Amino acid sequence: CAWSDRGRGGTGELFF.

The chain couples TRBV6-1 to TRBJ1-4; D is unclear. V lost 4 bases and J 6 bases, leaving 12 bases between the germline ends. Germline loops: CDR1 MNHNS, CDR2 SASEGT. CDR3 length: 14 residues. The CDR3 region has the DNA TGTGCCAGCAGTGCTGGGCTTTCGGATGAAAAACTGTTTTTT. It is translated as CASSAGLSDEKLFF.

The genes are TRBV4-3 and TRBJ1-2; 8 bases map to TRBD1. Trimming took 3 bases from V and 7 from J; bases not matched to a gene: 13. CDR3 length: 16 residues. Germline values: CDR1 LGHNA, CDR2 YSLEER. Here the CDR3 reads CASSHRGDRGVSGYTF. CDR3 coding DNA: TGCGCCAGCAGCCACCGAGGTGACAGGGGAGTCAGTGGCTACACCTTC.

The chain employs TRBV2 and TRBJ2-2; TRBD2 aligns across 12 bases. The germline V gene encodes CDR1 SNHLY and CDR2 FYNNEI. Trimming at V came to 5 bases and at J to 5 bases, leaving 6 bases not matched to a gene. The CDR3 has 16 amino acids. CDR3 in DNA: TGTGCCAGCAGTCCACTAGCGGGAGGAGGGACCGGGGAGCTGTTTTTT. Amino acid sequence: CASSPLAGGGTGELFF.

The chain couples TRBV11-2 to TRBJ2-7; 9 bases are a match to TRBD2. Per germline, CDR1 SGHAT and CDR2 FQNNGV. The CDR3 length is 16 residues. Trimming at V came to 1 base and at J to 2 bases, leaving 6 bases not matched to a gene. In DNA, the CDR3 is TGTGCCAGCAGCTTAGTGGCTAGCGGGGCTACCTACGAGCAGTACTTC. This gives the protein CASSLVASGATYEQYF.

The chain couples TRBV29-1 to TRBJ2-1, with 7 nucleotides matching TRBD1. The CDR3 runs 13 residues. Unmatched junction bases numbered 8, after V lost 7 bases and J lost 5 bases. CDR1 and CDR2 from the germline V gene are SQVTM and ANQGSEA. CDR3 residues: CSATGTADNEQFF. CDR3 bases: TGCAGCGCCACCGGGACAGCTGACAATGAGCAGTTCTTC.